Following are 10 T cell receptor beta chains from one sample sequenced in a study of T cell changes during pregnancy in multiple sclerosis. This table comes from immunoSEQ multiplex PCR, and its TCRdb copy is limited to in-frame clones, with some not included. The sample has 40,000 to 45,000 clones, 75% to 95% seen once. This specimen consisted of CD4+ T cells from peripheral blood mononuclear cells, obtained in the second trimester of pregnancy. The receptors here all came from a female donor in good health, enrolled as a control in a pregnancy study.

This clone showed up just once. The V and J genes are TRBV5-1 and TRBJ2-7; weak D call: TRBD2 (5 bases). The V end was cut by 0 bases, the J end by 2 bases, with 9 bases between. This CDR3 spans 14 amino acids. Germline V gene data show CDR1 as SGHRS and CDR2 as YFSETQ. In DNA form, the CDR3 reads TGCGCCAGCAGCTTGGAAGTCGGGACCTACGAGCAGTACTTC. This sequence encodes CASSLEVGTYEQYF.

This chain links TRBV28 with TRBJ1-2, with D perhaps matching TRBD1 (5 bases). The CDR3 is 13 amino acids. Trimming removed 5 bases from V and 3 bases from J, with 10 bases in between. Looked up from germline, CDR1 is MDHEN and CDR2 is SYDVKM. The CDR3, as DNA: TGTGCCAGCAGTCCCGGGGGTGACTATGGCTACACCTTC. Protein: CASSPGGDYGYTF.

The chain couples TRBV16 to TRBJ2-6, with 9 nucleotides matching TRBD1. Trimming at V came to 3 bases and at J to 2 bases, leaving 8 bases not matched to a gene. The CDR3 extends over 18 amino acids. Germline assignment: CDR1 KGHSY and CDR2 FQNENV. DNA for the CDR3: TGTGCCAGCAGCCATCCGGGACAGGGTTTGGCTGGGGCCAACGTCCTGACTTTC. Translation: CASSHPGQGLAGANVLTF.

The chain employs TRBV30 and TRBJ2-3; possibly TRBD2 for D (6 bases). CDR3 length: 15 amino acids. V lost 0 bases, J lost 0 bases, and 10 bases lay in between. The germline V gene encodes CDR1 GTSNPN and CDR2 SVGIG (reference sequence). The CDR3 loop is CAWSVGGTSTDTQYF. CDR3 DNA: TGTGCCTGGAGTGTTGGGGGGACGAGCACAGATACGCAGTATTTT.

The chain carries TRBV6-5 and TRBJ1-1; 8 positions match TRBD1. The V segment lost 6 bases and the J segment 2 bases; nucleotides outside the gene matches: 5. This CDR3 region has 14 residues. Germline-derived CDR1 and CDR2 are MNHEY and SVGAGI. The CDR3 DNA reads TGTGCCAGCAGCCGCGGGACAGGAAACACTGAAGCTTTCTTT. Translated: CASSRGTGNTEAFF.

CDR3 residues: CASSTTSGSGQFF. The CDR3 DNA follows: TGTGCCAGCAGTACGACTAGCGGGAGTGGGCAGTTCTTC. The J gene is TRBJ2-1, the V gene TRBV6-5, with TRBD2 identical over 12 bases. V lost 5 bases to trimming and J lost 12 bases; unmatched junction nucleotides: 5. CDR1 and CDR2 (germline): MNHEY, SVGAGI. The CDR3 runs 13 residues.

The gene calls are TRBV18 and TRBJ1-5, with 10 bases aligning to TRBD1. The CDR3 spans 16 residues. The germline V gene encodes CDR1 KGHSH and CDR2 LQKENI. V shed 3 bases and J 1 base; nucleotides not matched to a gene: 3. CDR3 DNA sequence: TGTGCCAGCTCACCTGGACAGGGGGACAGCAATCAGCCCCAGCATTTT. Its translation: CASSPGQGDSNQPQHF.

V gene TRBV28 combines with J gene TRBJ2-1, with D maybe TRBD1 (6 bases). Trimming took 8 bases from V and 4 from J, leaving 15 bases between them. This CDR3 spans 14 amino acids. Germline V gene data show CDR1 as MDHEN and CDR2 as SYDVKM. The DNA of the CDR3 is TGTGCCAGCGCAGGGGCTAGCAGTTACAATGAGCAGTTCTTC. Residues: CASAGASSYNEQFF.

The chain has TRBV28 and TRBJ2-3; 8 bases fit TRBD2. Looked up from germline, CDR1 is MDHEN and CDR2 is SYDVKM. This CDR3 is built from 17 residues. Trimming took 8 bases from V and 2 from J; bases not matched to a gene: 15. CDR3 protein: CASGSRGTRQPTDTQYF. Written as DNA, the CDR3 is TGTGCCAGCGGTTCCCGTGGGACTAGGCAACCCACAGATACGCAGTATTTT.

The chain carries TRBV7-2 and TRBJ2-1, with D tentatively TRBD2 (5 bases). This CDR3 contains 15 residues. The ends were cut back, 5 bases at V and 10 bases at J, with 21 bases in the middle. Germline V lookup: CDR1 SGHTA, CDR2 FQGNSA. DNA of the CDR3: TGTGCCAGCAGCCACCCGCCGGGCCTCTCGGGGGAGCAGTTCTTC. It codes for CASSHPPGLSGEQFF. The full variable domain, in which reference TRBV7-2 and TRBJ2-1 provide the parts outside the CDR3, is GAGVSQSPSNKVTEKGKDVELRCDPISGHTALYWYRQSLGQGLEFLIYFQGNSAPDKSGLPSDRFSAERTGGSVSTLTIQRTQQEDSAVYLCASSHPPGLSGEQFFGPGTRLTVL.